Reported below is one T cell receptor (beta chain). For the second PCR, which ran for 7 to 11 cycles, a sample-barcoded 5' primer and a J-beta primer mix were used. TCRdb reprocessed the 5' RACE reads via MiXCR and lists one record per CDR3 protein. Counted here are 700,000 to 950,000 distinct CDR3 sequences, 40% to 45% occurring once; the ten biggest clones make up around 20%. The V end lost 0 bases, the J end lost 3 bases, and 6 bases lay between the germline ends. CDR1 and CDR2 (germline): SQVTM, ANQGSEA. The CDR3 extends over 12 amino acids. The data stem from a study of blood T cells in healthy people across ages.

The rearrangement links TRBV29-1 to TRBJ2-7; no clear D. The sequenced sample consisted of blood. The clonotype originates from an older woman in good health. This CDR3 is CSVEDNGYEQYF. DNA of the CDR3: TGCAGCGTTGAAGATAACGGCTACGAGCAGTACTTC.